This T cell receptor (beta chain) is drawn from a study of OX40 agonist ivuxolimab in advanced cancers. Study-level background: The study enrolled dose-escalation patients with hepatocellular carcinoma, melanoma, renal cell or head and neck cancer.

Some clones are missing from TCRdb's copy, which holds only in-frame ones; the method was immunoSEQ multiplex PCR. The sample has several thousand clones, approximately 94% seen once. Germline V CDR1 and CDR2: GTSNPN, SVGIG (reference sequence). The CDR3 consists of 11 residues. V was pared by 5 bases and J by 5 bases, with 10 bases between. The receptor was isolated from an adult with an advanced solid tumor such as melanoma, head and neck, liver or kidney cancer. The chain carries TRBV30 and TRBJ2-7, with D possibly matching TRBD2 (5 bases). The sample consisted of CD4+ or CD8+ T cells sorted from blood, taken in a trial of the OX40 agonist ivuxolimab. CDR3 in amino acids: CAWASGNEQYF. DNA for the CDR3: TGTGCCTGGGCCTCGGGGAACGAGCAGTACTTC.